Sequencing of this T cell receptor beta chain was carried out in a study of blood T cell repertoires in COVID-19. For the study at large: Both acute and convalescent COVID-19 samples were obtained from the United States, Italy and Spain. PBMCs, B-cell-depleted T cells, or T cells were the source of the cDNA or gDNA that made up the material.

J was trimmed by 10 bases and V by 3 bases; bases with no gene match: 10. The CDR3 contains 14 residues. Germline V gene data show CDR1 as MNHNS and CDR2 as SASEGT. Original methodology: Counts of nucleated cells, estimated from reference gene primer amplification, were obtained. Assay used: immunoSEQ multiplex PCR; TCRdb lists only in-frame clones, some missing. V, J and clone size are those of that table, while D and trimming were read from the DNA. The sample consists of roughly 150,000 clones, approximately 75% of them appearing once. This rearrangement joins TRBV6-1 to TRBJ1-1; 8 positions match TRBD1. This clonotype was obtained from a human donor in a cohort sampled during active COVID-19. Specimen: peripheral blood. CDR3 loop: CASSDRGLSLSAFF. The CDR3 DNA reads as TGTGCCAGCAGTGACAGGGGGCTTTCCCTCTCAGCTTTCTTT.